The TCR beta chain described here comes from a study of blood T cell repertoires in COVID-19. At the level of the study: Researchers got acute and convalescent COVID-19 samples from the United States, Italy and Spain.

The CDR3 is 15 amino acids. The germline V gene encodes CDR1 SGHRS and CDR2 YFSETQ. The junction had 4 bases not matched to a gene; V was cut back by 0 bases and J by 3 bases. Method: immunoSEQ multiplex PCR; TCRdb's copy keeps in-frame clones and lacks some. This sample has approximately 240,000 clones, with 70% to 85% found just once. The V and J genes are TRBV5-1 and TRBJ2-7; 9 bases fit TRBD1. The receptor's source is a woman between 40 and 55 years old who had recovered from COVID-19. The sequenced sample consisted of peripheral blood. DNA of the CDR3: TGCGCCAGCAGCTTGGAGGGACAGGGAGACTACGAGCAGTACTTC. It codes for CASSLEGQGDYEQYF.